A selection of T cell receptor beta chains follows, all from one sample in a study of T cell repertoires in cytomegalovirus infection. From the reads, TCRdb called clonotypes with MiXCR, one entry per CDR3 protein. The repertoire holds some 200,000 distinct CDR3 sequences, with about a tenth as singletons. Sequenced material: PBMCs. These receptors came from a human donor in good health (CMV status not recorded). Some clones in this sample may be carry-over from other donors' samples. CDR3s leave out the opening cysteine and the closing phenylalanine or tryptophan. Fields, in order: CDR3 protein, V gene, J gene, clone size. Clone size is given for some rows only: seen once, a few or many times, or a class if the clone is expanded.

ASSQVQDTDTQY	TRBV3-1	TRBJ2-3	NA
ASSTGGQGGRETQY	TRBV5-1	TRBJ2-5	few
SADPSTETQY	TRBV20-1	TRBJ2-3	many
AGGSGSEFLSNQPQH	TRBV10-2	TRBJ1-5	NA
ASSLEDRVRNTEAF	TRBV18	TRBJ1-1	few
ASSLVSPASGRTDTQY	TRBV7-8	TRBJ2-3	many
AISMDRSSYEQY	TRBV10-3	TRBJ2-7	NA
ASSPKGRNDEQF	TRBV7-3	TRBJ2-1	many
ASSPMGRGIMNTEAF	TRBV28	TRBJ1-1	many
ASSSYLSSYNEQF	TRBV7-2	TRBJ2-1	many
ASSEYWGYEQY	TRBV25-1	TRBJ2-7	few
ASSPGSLRYT	TRBV9	TRBJ1-2	few
ASSSRESANEQF	TRBV6-2/TRBV6-3	TRBJ2-1	many
ASSSSGLSYEQY	TRBV5-6	TRBJ2-7	NA
SARGQFETEAF	TRBV20-1	TRBJ1-1	NA
ASSGPDQNTEAF	TRBV28	TRBJ1-1	many
ATRDRGTAAQY	TRBV7-9	TRBJ2-5	many
ASSSMGQETQY	TRBV5-6	TRBJ2-5	once
ASSPGSRETQY	TRBV5-3	TRBJ2-5	NA
ASSPGTSSQETQY	TRBV27	TRBJ2-5	many
SARDTDGELF	TRBV20-1	TRBJ2-2	few
ATRQGYSSYEQY	TRBV15	TRBJ2-7	NA
ASSPNVGGYT	TRBV12-3/TRBV12-4	TRBJ1-2	many
ASSYTGSNYGYT	TRBV7-2	TRBJ1-2	many
ASSLAQGARTEAF	TRBV7-8	TRBJ1-1	many
ASSQEMRRSRGEAF	TRBV4-3	TRBJ1-1	many
ASLGTGEDGYT	TRBV28	TRBJ1-2	many
ASSHSRTGPHTEAF	TRBV7-2	TRBJ1-1	many
ASRRQGANTEAF	TRBV6-1	TRBJ1-1	many
ASGTFGGSYEQY	TRBV7-2	TRBJ2-7	many
AWSGTGGLRNTEAF	TRBV30	TRBJ1-1	many
ASSPSPGPNYNEQF	TRBV6-1	TRBJ2-1	few
ASSYSGRENEQF	TRBV6-5	TRBJ2-1	many
ASSLDGGTEAF	TRBV7-8	TRBJ1-1	many
SVFLDGYT	TRBV29-1	TRBJ1-2	few
ASSPQAGRGYT	TRBV7-8	TRBJ1-2	many
SVNRPEAF	TRBV20-1	TRBJ1-1	NA
ASSLAFNEQF	TRBV7-2	TRBJ2-1	many
ASSQDQGNTIY	TRBV4-2	TRBJ1-3	many
SARDPSPLRVF	TRBV20-1	TRBJ1-1	few
ASSEGEGNGYT	TRBV6-4	TRBJ1-2	many
ASSQYTTEAF	TRBV11-2	TRBJ1-1	many
ASGGRTNEKLF	TRBV19	TRBJ1-4	NA
ASSLTGGETGELF	TRBV9	TRBJ2-2	NA
ASASVNTGELF	TRBV5-1	TRBJ2-2	many
ASSGIPIQPQH	TRBV7-8	TRBJ1-5	many
ASSLTAEAF	TRBV7-2	TRBJ1-1	many
ASTTGGLEKQY	TRBV19	TRBJ2-7	NA
ASSFRATNEKLF	TRBV12-3/TRBV12-4	TRBJ1-4	few
ASSQDLITSGELF	TRBV4-3	TRBJ2-2	few
ASRPDEFSYEQY	TRBV6-2/TRBV6-3	TRBJ2-7	NA